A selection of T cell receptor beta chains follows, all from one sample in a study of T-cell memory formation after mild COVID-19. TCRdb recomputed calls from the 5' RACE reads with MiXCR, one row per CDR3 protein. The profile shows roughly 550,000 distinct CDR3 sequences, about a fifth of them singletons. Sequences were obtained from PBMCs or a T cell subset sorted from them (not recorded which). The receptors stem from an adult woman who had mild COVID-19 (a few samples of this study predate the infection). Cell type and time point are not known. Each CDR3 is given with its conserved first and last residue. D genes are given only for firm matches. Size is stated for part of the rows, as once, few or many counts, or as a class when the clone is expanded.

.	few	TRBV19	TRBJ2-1	CASRRTAVYNEQFF	TGTGCCAGTAGGAGGACAGCCGTTTACAATGAGCAGTTCTTC
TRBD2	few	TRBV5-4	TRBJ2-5	CASSSTSGTAKTQYF	TGTGCCAGCAGCTCCACTAGCGGGACAGCTAAGACCCAGTACTTC
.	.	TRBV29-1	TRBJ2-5	CSVGPGLETQYF	TGCAGCGTTGGGCCCGGACTTGAGACCCAGTACTTC
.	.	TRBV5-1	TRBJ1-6	CASTIDGAFTSPLHF	TGCGCCAGCACTATTGACGGAGCCTTTACTTCACCCCTCCACTTT
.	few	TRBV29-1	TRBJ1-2	CSVSHDSGYTF	TGCAGCGTATCCCATGACAGCGGCTACACCTTC
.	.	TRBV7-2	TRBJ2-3	CASSRLTDTQYF	TGTGCCAGCAGCCGACTCACAGATACGCAGTATTTT
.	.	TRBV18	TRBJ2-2	CASSPFRMGGNTGELFF	TGTGCCAGCTCACCATTTCGGATGGGCGGTAACACCGGGGAGCTGTTTTTT
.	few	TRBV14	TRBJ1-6	CASSQNRPGAGSPLHF	TGTGCCAGCAGCCAAAACCGCCCAGGGGCCGGGTCACCCCTCCACTTT
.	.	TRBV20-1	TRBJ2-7	CSARALTGEQYF	TGCAGTGCTAGAGCTCTGACAGGAGAGCAGTACTTC
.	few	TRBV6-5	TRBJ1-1	CASSSPGGSEAFF	TGTGCCAGCAGTTCTCCGGGGGGCTCTGAAGCTTTCTTT
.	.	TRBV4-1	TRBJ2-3	CASSQEAGARWTDTQYF	TGCGCCAGCAGCCAAGAGGCGGGGGCGAGGTGGACAGATACGCAGTATTTT
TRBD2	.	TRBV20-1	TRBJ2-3	CSARGASGRWADTQYF	TGCAGTGCTAGAGGGGCTAGCGGGAGGTGGGCAGATACGCAGTATTTT
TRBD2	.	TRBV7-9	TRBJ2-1	CASSSLVAGGPHEQFF	TGTGCCAGCAGCTCGCTCGTAGCGGGAGGGCCCCATGAGCAGTTCTTC
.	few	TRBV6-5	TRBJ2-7	CASSYFRGGSGEQYF	TGTGCCAGCAGTTACTTCAGGGGGGGATCAGGGGAGCAGTACTTC
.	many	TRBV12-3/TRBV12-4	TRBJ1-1	CASSLGGGTEAFF	TGTGCCAGCAGTTTAGGGGGGGGCACTGAAGCTTTCTTT
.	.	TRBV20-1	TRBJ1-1	CSARAQPNTEAFF	TGCAGTGCTAGAGCCCAGCCGAACACTGAAGCTTTCTTT
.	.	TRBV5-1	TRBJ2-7	CASSLDAGQYF	TGCGCCAGCAGCTTGGATGCAGGGCAGTACTTC
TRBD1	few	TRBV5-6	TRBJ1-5	CASSGPGQNQPQHF	TGTGCCAGCAGCGGCCCGGGACAGAATCAGCCCCAGCATTTT
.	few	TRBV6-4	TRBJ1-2	CASSDSAYGYTF	TGTGCCAGCAGTGACTCCGCCTATGGCTACACCTTC
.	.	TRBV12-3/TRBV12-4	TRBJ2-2	CASSLVFPNTGELFF	TGTGCCAGCAGTTTGGTTTTCCCGAACACCGGGGAGCTGTTTTTT
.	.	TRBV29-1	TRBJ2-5	CSVEVPTGSETQYF	TGCAGCGTTGAGGTTCCCACAGGGTCGGAGACCCAGTACTTC
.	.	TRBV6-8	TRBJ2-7	CASSYSGSGGEQYF	TGTGCCAGCAGTTACTCGGGCTCCGGCGGGGAGCAGTACTTC
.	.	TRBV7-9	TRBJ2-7	CASGGITYEQYF	TGTGCCAGCGGGGGGATTACCTACGAGCAGTACTTC
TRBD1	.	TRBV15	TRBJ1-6	CATSGTANSPLHF	TGTGCCACCAGCGGGACAGCCAATTCACCCCTCCACTTT
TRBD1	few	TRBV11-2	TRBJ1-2	CASSPTGINYGYTF	TGTGCCAGCAGCCCGACAGGGATTAACTATGGCTACACCTTC
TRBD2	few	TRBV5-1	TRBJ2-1	CASSSGLAVYNEQFF	TGCGCCAGCAGTTCAGGACTAGCGGTCTACAATGAGCAGTTCTTC
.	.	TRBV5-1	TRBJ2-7	CASSLEAGVYEQYF	TGCGCCAGCAGCTTGGAGGCAGGGGTCTACGAGCAGTACTTC
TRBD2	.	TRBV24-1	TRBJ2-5	CATSDRGLVWQETQYF	TGTGCCACCAGTGACCGGGGACTAGTGTGGCAAGAGACCCAGTACTTC
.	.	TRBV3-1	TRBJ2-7	CASSSLLREQYF	TGTGCCAGCAGCTCCCTCCTTAGGGAGCAGTACTTC
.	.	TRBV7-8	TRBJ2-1	CASSPREGGGLGNEQFF	TGTGCCAGCAGCCCTCGCGAAGGGGGAGGCCTGGGCAATGAGCAGTTCTTC
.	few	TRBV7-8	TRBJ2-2	CASSRNRDRGELFF	TGTGCCAGCAGCCGCAACCGGGACCGTGGGGAGCTGTTTTTT
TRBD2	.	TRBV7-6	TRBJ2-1	CASSHPGTGGSYNEQFF	TGTGCCAGCAGCCACCCAGGTACGGGGGGCTCCTACAATGAGCAGTTCTTC
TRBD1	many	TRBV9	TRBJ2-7	CASSAGTDYEQYF	TGTGCCAGCAGCGCCGGGACAGACTACGAGCAGTACTTC
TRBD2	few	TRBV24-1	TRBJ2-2	CATSDSPGLAGNTGELFF	TGTGCCACCAGTGATTCGCCCGGACTAGCGGGGAACACCGGGGAGCTGTTTTTT
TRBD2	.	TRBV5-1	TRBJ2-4	CASSRTSGGAAKNIQYF	TGCGCCAGCAGCCGAACGAGCGGGGGGGCCGCCAAAAACATTCAGTACTTC
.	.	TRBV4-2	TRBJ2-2	CASSQDWKTTNTGELFF	TGTGCCAGCAGCCAAGACTGGAAGACCACGAACACCGGGGAGCTGTTTTTT
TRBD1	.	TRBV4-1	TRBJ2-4	CASSQIGQGNTPRNIQYF	TGCGCCAGCAGCCAAATCGGACAGGGGAATACACCCAGAAACATTCAGTACTTC
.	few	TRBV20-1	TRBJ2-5	CSASSPTNREETQYF	TGCAGTGCTAGCTCCCCCACGAACAGGGAAGAGACCCAGTACTTC
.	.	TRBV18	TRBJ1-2	CASSPTAAYGYTF	TGTGCCAGCTCACCTACAGCGGCCTATGGCTACACCTTC
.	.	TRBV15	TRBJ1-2	CATSRVRVPQTLDYGYTF	TGTGCCACCAGCAGAGTACGGGTACCTCAGACCCTCGACTATGGCTACACCTTC
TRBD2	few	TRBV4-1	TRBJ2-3	CASSQDTPLAGFTDTQYF	TGCGCCAGCAGCCAAGATACCCCTCTAGCGGGGTTCACAGATACGCAGTATTTT
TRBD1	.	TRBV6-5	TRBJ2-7	CASSYSGQAKSEQYF	TGTGCCAGCAGTTACTCGGGACAGGCCAAATCCGAGCAGTACTTC
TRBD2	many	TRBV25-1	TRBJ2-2	CASSDRVLAGGTNTGELFF	TGTGCCAGCAGTGACCGGGTACTAGCGGGAGGAACCAACACCGGGGAGCTGTTTTTT
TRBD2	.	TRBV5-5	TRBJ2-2	CASSPLGRGGNTGELFF	TGTGCCAGCAGCCCGTTGGGGCGGGGGGGAAACACCGGGGAGCTGTTTTTT
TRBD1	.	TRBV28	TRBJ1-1	CASSLSHRGHMNTEAFF	TGTGCCAGCAGTTTATCCCACAGGGGGCACATGAACACTGAAGCTTTCTTT
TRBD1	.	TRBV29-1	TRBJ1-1	CSVEGQGSGMNTEAFF	TGCAGCGTTGAGGGACAGGGCAGCGGTATGAACACTGAAGCTTTCTTT
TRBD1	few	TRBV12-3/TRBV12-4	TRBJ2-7	CASTIGDRGYEQYF	TGTGCCAGCACCATAGGGGACAGGGGTTACGAGCAGTACTTC
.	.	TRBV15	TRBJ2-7	CATSPDGDTLYEQYF	TGTGCCACCAGCCCAGACGGAGACACCCTCTACGAGCAGTACTTC
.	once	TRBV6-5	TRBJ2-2	CASRKAGVNTGELFF	TGTGCCAGCAGGAAGGCAGGGGTTAACACCGGGGAGCTGTTTTTT
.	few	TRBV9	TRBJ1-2	CASSGGGAGRIGYTF	TGTGCCAGCAGCGGGGGAGGAGCCGGACGAATTGGCTACACCTTC
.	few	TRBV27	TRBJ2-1	CASSSGLGANEQFF	TGTGCCAGCAGTTCAGGGTTAGGGGCCAATGAGCAGTTCTTC
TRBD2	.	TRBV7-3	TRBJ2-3	CASSLLGPSGTGADTQYF	TGTGCCAGCAGCTTATTGGGGCCCAGCGGGACCGGAGCAGATACGCAGTATTTT
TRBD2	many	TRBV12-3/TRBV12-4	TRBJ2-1	CASSFGTSGAYNEQFF	TGTGCCAGCAGTTTCGGCACTAGCGGGGCCTACAATGAGCAGTTCTTC